This TCR beta chain appears in the sequencing data of a study of T cell responses to AZD1222 COVID-19 vaccine. Whole-study findings and limits: All repertoire sampling was performed exclusively after the peak T cell response.

This clone occurred once. Its antigen is undetermined. The protocol was immunoSEQ multiplex PCR, while the TCRdb copy is restricted to in-frame clones and leaves out a portion. This sample has some 150,000 clones, with 75% to 95% found just once. Source: peripheral blood, taken 28 days after the second AZD1222 dose. The clonotype was recovered from an adult who received the AZD1222 COVID-19 vaccine.

The CDR3 here is CASSVEGARRGNTIYF. The CDR3 nucleotides are TGTGCCAGCAGCGTGGAAGGGGCTCGCAGAGGAAACACCATATATTTT. This chain connects TRBV9 to TRBJ1-3, with D possibly matching TRBD1 (5 bases). The CDR3 loop spans 16 amino acids. V shed 2 bases and J shed 4 bases, with 16 bases lying between them. Germline V CDR1 and CDR2: SGDLS, YYNGEE.